This entry is about one T cell receptor beta chain. Looked up from germline, CDR1 is KGHSH and CDR2 is LQKENI. CDR3 size: 15 residues. V was trimmed by 4 bases and J by 3 bases, leaving 14 bases between them. Per the study methods: By means of reference gene primer amplification, nucleated cell counts were estimated. Using immunoSEQ multiplex PCR, the repertoire was profiled, and TCRdb retains in-frame clones only, with some absent. V and J calls and clone size are given by that table; D and trimming were obtained from the DNA. The sample shows approximately 290,000 clones, more than 65% of them seen only once. The data derive from a study of blood T cell repertoires in COVID-19. About the research overall: Sites in the United States, Italy and Spain provided acute and convalescent COVID-19 samples.

The chain couples TRBV18 to TRBJ2-3, with D possibly being TRBD2 (6 bases). Input material: peripheral blood. This TCR was recovered from a person aged 70 to 80 with COVID-19, enrolled during active disease. This CDR3 reads CASSRGGSGTDTQYF. Here the CDR3 DNA reads TGTGCCAGCTCACGGGGCGGTAGCGGTACAGATACGCAGTATTTT.